This is a list of T cell receptor beta chains from one sample in a study of blood T cell repertoires in COVID-19. Sequencing was performed with immunoSEQ multiplex PCR; in TCRdb, only in-frame clones are kept and a portion is missing. The sample consists of tens of thousands of clones, 70% to 90% of them appearing once. Sequenced sample: peripheral blood. The receptor source for this set is a man between 50 and 59 years old with acute or convalescent COVID-19. The CDR3 runs from the conserved cysteine through the conserved F or W. D genes are given only for firm matches. Rows give clone size only sometimes, using once, few, many, or a class for an expanded clone.

clone size	V gene	D gene	J gene	CDR3 protein	CDR3 DNA
NA	TRBV3-1/TRBV3-2	TRBD1	TRBJ2-5	CASSQRPGTGFRETQYF	TGTGCCAGCAGCCAGCGTCCCGGGACAGGGTTTCGGGAGACCCAGTACTTC
NA	TRBV6-5	NA	TRBJ2-1	CASRGVGQPDNEQFF	TGTGCCAGCAGGGGGGTAGGACAGCCCGACAATGAGCAGTTCTTC
NA	TRBV7-9	TRBD2	TRBJ2-7	CASSPRLAGRAREQYF	TGTGCCAGCAGCCCGAGACTAGCGGGGCGAGCTCGCGAGCAGTACTTC
NA	TRBV27	TRBD1	TRBJ2-7	CASSFLPGTGASYEQYF	TGTGCCAGCAGTTTTCTCCCCGGGACAGGGGCCTCCTACGAGCAGTACTTC
NA	TRBV25-1	TRBD1	TRBJ2-7	CASSSGAAGGYEQYF	TGTGCCAGCAGTTCCGGGGCGGCAGGGGGTTACGAGCAGTACTTC
NA	TRBV5-1	TRBD1	TRBJ1-3	CASSFQQGAGNTIYF	TGCGCCAGCAGCTTCCAACAGGGGGCTGGAAACACCATATATTTT
NA	TRBV3-1/TRBV3-2	TRBD2	TRBJ2-7	CASSQRGVIYEQYF	TGTGCCAGCAGCCAACGGGGGGTAATCTACGAGCAGTACTTC
few	TRBV19	TRBD1	TRBJ1-2	CASSKIKPGTGNGYTF	TGTGCCAGTAGCAAGATCAAACCCGGGACAGGGAATGGCTACACCTTC
NA	TRBV18	NA	TRBJ1-4	CASSPRDTNEKLFF	TGTGCCAGCTCACCACGGGACACGAATGAAAAACTGTTTTTT
NA	TRBV7-8	NA	TRBJ1-5	CASSLIGQPQHF	TGTGCCAGCAGCTTAATCGGGCAGCCCCAGCATTTT
once	TRBV5-1	NA	TRBJ2-1	CASSSRGNEQFF	TGCGCCAGCAGCTCGAGAGGGAATGAGCAGTTCTTC
NA	TRBV10-1	TRBD2	TRBJ2-1	CASSDISGGYNEQFF	TGCGCCAGCAGCGATATTAGCGGGGGGTACAATGAGCAGTTCTTC
NA	TRBV27	TRBD1	TRBJ2-7	CASSFKDRAYEQYF	TGTGCCAGCAGTTTTAAGGACAGGGCCTACGAGCAGTACTTC
NA	TRBV19	TRBD2	TRBJ2-3	CASSMGLITDTQYF	TGTGCCAGTAGCATGGGACTAATCACAGATACGCAGTATTTT
NA	TRBV28	NA	TRBJ1-5	CASSGTGSFQPQHF	TGTGCCAGCAGTGGCACAGGGTCCTTTCAGCCCCAGCATTTT
NA	TRBV18	NA	TRBJ1-3	CASSPDYSGNTIYF	TGTGCCAGCTCACCGGACTACTCTGGAAACACCATATATTTT
NA	TRBV29-1	NA	TRBJ2-5	CSVTRGQETQYF	TGCAGCGTTACCCGGGGCCAAGAGACCCAGTACTTC
NA	TRBV5-1	NA	TRBJ1-2	CASSLGQTAYGYTF	TGCGCCAGCAGCTTGGGACAGACGGCCTATGGCTACACCTTC
NA	TRBV7-2	NA	TRBJ2-2	CASSLVGGANTGELFF	TGTGCCAGCAGCTTAGTCGGCGGGGCGAACACCGGGGAGCTGTTTTTT
NA	TRBV5-1	TRBD1	TRBJ1-2	CASSTDRAYGYTF	TGCGCCAGCAGTACGGACAGGGCCTATGGCTACACCTTC
NA	TRBV20-1	NA	TRBJ1-1	CSASLPLVAFF	TGCAGTGCTAGTTTGCCTTTAGTTGCTTTCTTT
NA	TRBV6-6	TRBD1	TRBJ1-2	CASSYSGGDYGYTF	TGTGCCAGCAGTTACTCAGGGGGCGACTATGGCTACACCTTC
NA	TRBV2	TRBD2	TRBJ2-3	CASYVLAGKTDTQYF	TGTGCCAGCTACGTTCTAGCGGGGAAAACAGATACGCAGTATTTT
NA	TRBV6-5	NA	TRBJ2-7	CASSNYRVGYF	TGTGCCAGCAGTAACTACAGGGTAGGGTACTTC
NA	TRBV24-1	TRBD1	TRBJ2-5	CATSDTNRGKRETQYF	TGTGCCACCAGTGACACAAACAGGGGGAAAAGGGAGACCCAGTACTTC
NA	TRBV2	TRBD1	TRBJ2-7	CASSEGDRILSYEQYF	TGTGCCAGCAGTGAGGGGGACAGGATCCTCTCCTACGAGCAGTACTTC
NA	TRBV30	TRBD2	TRBJ2-1	CAWTPQGGGASYNEQFF	TGTGCCTGGACCCCCCAAGGCGGGGGGGCATCCTACAATGAGCAGTTCTTC
once	TRBV30	NA	TRBJ1-1	CAWSVLGNTEAFF	TGTGCCTGGAGTGTACTAGGGAACACTGAAGCTTTCTTT
NA	TRBV6-5	TRBD1	TRBJ1-6	CASSFRDRPIVLHF	TGTGCCAGCAGTTTCCGGGACAGGCCTATAGTCCTCCACTTT
NA	TRBV19	TRBD1	TRBJ2-7	CASSVTGEYEQYF	TGTGCCAGTAGTGTTACAGGGGAGTACGAGCAGTACTTC
NA	TRBV18	NA	TRBJ1-1	CASSPPARGKTEAFF	TGTGCCAGCTCACCACCGGCCAGGGGTAAGACTGAAGCTTTCTTT
NA	TRBV6-5	TRBD1	TRBJ1-6	CASSYAGQGNSPLHF	TGTGCCAGCAGTTACGCTGGACAGGGGAATTCACCCCTCCACTTT
NA	TRBV7-3	TRBD2	TRBJ2-3	CASSRSGAGPDTQYF	TGTGCCAGCAGCAGAAGCGGGGCGGGCCCAGATACGCAGTATTTT
few	TRBV7-6	NA	TRBJ1-5	CASSLASREGNQPQHF	TGTGCCAGCAGCTTAGCGAGCAGGGAGGGCAATCAGCCCCAGCATTTT
NA	TRBV24-1	NA	TRBJ2-7	CATSDLVSRQYF	TGTGCCACCAGTGATTTGGTTTCTCGGCAGTACTTC
NA	TRBV5-8	NA	TRBJ1-2	CASSFFAF	TGTGCCAGCAGCTTTTTCGCCTTC